This entry lists 18 T cell receptor beta chains sequenced from one sample in a study of blood T cells in healthy people across ages. A J-beta primer mix and a sample-barcoded 5' primer were used in a second PCR of roughly 6 to 12 cycles. TCRdb redid the calling of the 5' RACE reads with MiXCR, one entry per CDR3 protein. This table holds under 700,000 distinct CDR3 sequences, around 24% found once. This sample also appeared in a second study, on T cells of mothers and their children.

Sequencing input: blood. The receptors were gathered from a boy younger than 18 in good health.

The V gene is TRBV7-6, the J gene TRBJ2-7, with 8 nucleotides matching TRBD1. The assigned J gene may be wrong: the sequence end matches TRBJ2-5 better. This CDR3 is 15 amino acids long. In germline, CDR1 is SGHVS, CDR2 FNYEAQ. The DNA of the CDR3 is TGTGCCAGCAGCTTAACAGGGGGAATAGGAGAGACCCAGTACTTC. It yields the protein CASSLTGGIGETQYF.

In its sample, this clonotype was seen a few times. The chain couples TRBV7-2 to TRBJ1-2; D remains unclear. Germline V CDR1 and CDR2: SGHTA, FQGNSA. V was pared by 6 bases and J by 4 bases, with 12 bases between. This CDR3 contains 13 residues. The CDR3 loop reads CASSTEFVYGYTF. The CDR3 coding sequence is TGTGCCAGCAGTACCGAGTTTGTCTATGGCTACACCTTC.

This clonotype was counted only a few times. This rearrangement joins TRBV14 to TRBJ1-1, with TRBD1 identical over 7 bases. CDR1 is SGHDN and CDR2 is FVKESK in the germline V gene. This CDR3 contains 14 residues. The V gene end was trimmed by 2 bases and the J gene end by 3 bases; junction bases not matched to a gene: 3. The CDR3 DNA reads TGTGCCAGCAGCCAACACACAGGGGACACTGAAGCTTTCTTT. Amino acid sequence: CASSQHTGDTEAFF.

Only a few counts were recorded for this clonotype. CDR3 sequence reads: CASTAGTNSPLHF. CDR3 DNA sequence: TGTGCCAGCACAGCAGGGACTAATTCACCCCTCCACTTT. This chain uses TRBV6-5 with TRBJ1-6; D possibly corresponds to TRBD1 (5 bases). The CDR3 has 13 amino acids. The V end lost 7 bases, the J end lost 6 bases, and 10 bases lay between the germline ends. Germline CDR1 and CDR2: MNHEY and SVGAGI.

The V gene is TRBV7-9, the J gene TRBJ2-5; 7 bases agree with TRBD1. Trimming took 5 bases from V and 3 from J; bases not matched to a gene: 9. This CDR3 contains 15 residues. The V gene's germline CDR1 is SEHNR and CDR2 FQNEAQ (reference sequence). CDR3 sequence reads: CASSEDRWGKETQYF. The CDR3 coding sequence is TGTGCCAGCAGCGAGGACAGGTGGGGTAAAGAGACCCAGTACTTC.

This clonotype has just a few counts. This chain links TRBV2 with TRBJ1-6; D gene uncertain. Trimming removed 4 bases at V and 9 bases at J, with 13 bases between. The CDR3 loop spans 14 amino acids. Germline V lookup: CDR1 SNHLY, CDR2 FYNNEI. CDR3: CASSVSSSASPLHF. The CDR3 coding sequence is TGTGCCAGCAGTGTGTCTAGTTCAGCTTCACCCCTCCACTTT.

In this sample, this clonotype turned up once. The gene calls are TRBV5-1 and TRBJ2-5; TRBD1 aligns across 10 bases. CDR3 length: 17 residues. V lost 8 bases, J lost 1 base, and 14 bases stayed unmatched. From germline, CDR1 is SGHRS and CDR2 YFSETQ. The CDR3 nucleotides read TGCGCCAGTTCGACAGGGGGCGTAGGGGTGGTCCAAGAGACCCAGTACTTC. Its protein product is CASSTGGVGVVQETQYF.

This clonotype was counted at least ten times. This chain connects TRBV24-1 to TRBJ2-5; 7 bases fit TRBD2. The CDR3 totals 14 residues. Trimming at V came to 3 bases and at J to 4 bases, leaving 4 bases not matched to a gene. Germline CDR1 and CDR2: KGHDR and SFDVKD. CDR3 in DNA: TGTGCCACCAGTGATACAAGCGGGATAGAGACCCAGTACTTC. Its protein is CATSDTSGIETQYF.

The J gene is TRBJ2-3, the V gene TRBV9; D may be TRBD2 (5 bases). V shed 0 bases and J shed 7 bases, with 9 bases lying between them. Germline V gene sequence: CDR1 SGDLS, CDR2 YYNGEE. The CDR3 is 13 amino acids. The CDR3 loop is CASSVGPSYTQYF. The CDR3 DNA reads TGTGCCAGCAGCGTAGGTCCTAGCTATACGCAGTATTTT. The variable domain in full, completed from reference TRBV9 and TRBJ2-3, reads DSGVTQTPKHLITATGQRVTLRCSPRSGDLSVYWYQQSLDQGLQFLIQYYNGEERAKGNILERFSAQQFPDLHSELNLSSLELGDSALYFCASSVGPSYTQYFGPGTRLTVL.

The V call is TRBV4-3, the J call TRBJ2-3; 7 positions agree with TRBD2. The CDR3 spans 16 residues. Germline V gene sequence: CDR1 LGHNA, CDR2 YSLEER. V dropped 4 bases and J dropped 2; count of bases not matched to a gene: 9. The CDR3 nucleotides read TGCGCCAGCAGCCTTTACTCTAGCGGCCTCACAGATACGCAGTATTTT. Translated, it gives CASSLYSSGLTDTQYF.

The chain carries TRBV9 and TRBJ2-3, with D possibly TRBD1 on 6 matching bases. V was cut by 2 bases and J by 6 bases, with 10 bases left in between. This CDR3 contains 13 residues. The germline CDR1 and CDR2 sequences are SGDLS and YYNGEE. CDR3 in DNA: TGTGCCAGCAGCGTCGCAGGGGACGATACGCAGTATTTT. It specifies CASSVAGDDTQYF.

This clonotype was seen more than once but under ten times. The chain employs TRBV20-1 and TRBJ1-3; D remains ambiguous. The CDR3 consists of 13 residues. V was pared by 2 bases and J by 0 bases, with 5 bases between. Per germline, CDR1 DFQATT and CDR2 SNEGSKA (reference sequence). The CDR3 protein is CSARHFSGNTIYF. The CDR3 coding sequence is TGCAGTGCTAGACACTTCTCTGGAAACACCATATATTTT.

For this clonotype: Its ends do not fully match the called genes, so a read error is possible. The chain uses TRBV7-7 and TRBJ2-5, with 7 bases that match TRBD1. CDR3 size: 16 residues. Germline V gives CDR1 SSHAT, CDR2 FNYEAQ (reference sequence). The CDR3 sequence is CASSLMRTGGQETQYF. Here the CDR3 DNA reads TGTGCTAGCAGCTTGATGCGGACAGGTGGACAAGAGACCCAGTACTTC.

This chain joins TRBV7-2 and TRBJ2-7; no reliable D call. This CDR3 is 13 amino acids long. The germline V and J ends were trimmed by 6 bases and 3 bases, with 12 bases remaining between them. CDR1 SGHTA and CDR2 FQGNSA come from the germline V gene. DNA for the CDR3: TGTGCCAGCAGTACCGAGGTGGTCTACGAGCAGTACTTC. This sequence encodes CASSTEVVYEQYF. Variable domain in full (rest from reference TRBV7-2 and TRBJ2-7): GAGVSQSPSNKVTEKGKDVELRCDPISGHTALYWYRQSLGQGLEFLIYFQGNSAPDKSGLPSDRFSAERTGGSVSTLTIQRTQQEDSAVYLCASSTEVVYEQYFGPGTRLTVT.

This clonotype has only a few counts. The V gene is TRBV11-2, the J gene TRBJ2-2; TRBD1 agrees at 9 bases. CDR3 length equals 14 residues. CDR1 is SGHAT, CDR2 FQNNGV, per germline. After removal of 3 bases from V and 6 bases from J, the junction contained 2 bases not matched to a gene. Here the CDR3 DNA reads TGTGCCAGCAGCTTGGGACAGGGACCCGGGGAGCTGTTTTTT. It codes for CASSLGQGPGELFF.

This clonotype appeared many times. This chain uses TRBV5-5 with TRBJ2-3; 12 positions match TRBD1. V trimming: 4 bases; J trimming: 6 bases; junction bases outside the gene matches: 6. This CDR3 has 15 residues. From germline, CDR1 is SGHKS and CDR2 YYEKEE (reference sequence). The CDR3 is CASSRGDRGLDTQYF. CDR3 nucleotide sequence: TGTGCCAGCAGCCGAGGGGACAGGGGGCTGGATACGCAGTATTTT.

Only a few counts were recorded for this clonotype. The chain has TRBV20-1 and TRBJ1-1; TRBD1 aligns across 8 bases. The ends lost 5 bases at V and 0 bases at J; junction bases unmatched: 2. CDR3 length: 13 amino acids. CDR1 is DFQATT, CDR2 SNEGSKA, per germline (reference sequence). Here the CDR3 reads CSAPDRVNTEAFF. Written as DNA, the CDR3 is TGCAGTGCTCCGGACAGGGTGAACACTGAAGCTTTCTTT.

On this clonotype: As the CDR3 is not closed by the conserved phenylalanine or tryptophan, this likely results from a read error. The V gene is TRBV20-1, the J gene TRBJ2-7, with D unresolved. CDR1 and CDR2 (germline): DFQATT, SNEGSKA (reference sequence). Between the trimmed V and J ends, which lost 3 bases and 4 bases, there was a span of 4 bases. The length of the CDR3 is 10 residues. Here the CDR3 reads CSASRYEQYC. The CDR3 DNA follows: TGCAGTGCTAGTAGGTACGAGCAGTACTGC.